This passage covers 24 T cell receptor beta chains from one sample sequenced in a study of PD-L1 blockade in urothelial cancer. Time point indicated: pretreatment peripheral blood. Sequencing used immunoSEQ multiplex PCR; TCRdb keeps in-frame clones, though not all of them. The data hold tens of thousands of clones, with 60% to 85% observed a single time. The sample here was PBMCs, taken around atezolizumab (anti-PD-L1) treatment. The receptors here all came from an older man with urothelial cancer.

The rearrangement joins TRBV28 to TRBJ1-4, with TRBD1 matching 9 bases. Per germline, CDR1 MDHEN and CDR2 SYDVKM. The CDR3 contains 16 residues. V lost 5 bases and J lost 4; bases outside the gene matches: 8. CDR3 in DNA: TGTGCCAGCAGTGGACCCGGACAGGGGAATAATGAAAAACTGTTTTTT. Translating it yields CASSGPGQGNNEKLFF.

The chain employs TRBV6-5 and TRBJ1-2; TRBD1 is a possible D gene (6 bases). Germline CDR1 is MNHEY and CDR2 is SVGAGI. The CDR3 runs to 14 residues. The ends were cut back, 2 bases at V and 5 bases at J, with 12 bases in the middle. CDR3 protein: CASSYASGEYGYTF. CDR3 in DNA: TGTGCCAGCAGTTACGCATCAGGGGAATATGGCTACACCTTC.

CDR3 region: CASSMWQGSRETQYF. DNA for the CDR3: TGTGCCAGTAGTATGTGGCAGGGATCCAGAGAGACCCAGTACTTC. J is TRBJ2-5 and V is TRBV19; possible D gene TRBD1, 5 bases. In germline, CDR1 is LNHDA, CDR2 SQIVND (reference sequence). The CDR3 totals 15 residues. V lost 3 bases, J lost 4 bases, and 15 bases lay in between.

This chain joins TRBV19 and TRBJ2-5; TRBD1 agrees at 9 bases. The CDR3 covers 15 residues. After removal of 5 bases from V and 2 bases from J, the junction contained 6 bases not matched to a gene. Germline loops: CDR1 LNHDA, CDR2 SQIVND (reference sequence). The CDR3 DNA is TGTGCCAGTAGTGTGGGGACAGGGCTACAAGAGACCCAGTACTTC. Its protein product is CASSVGTGLQETQYF.

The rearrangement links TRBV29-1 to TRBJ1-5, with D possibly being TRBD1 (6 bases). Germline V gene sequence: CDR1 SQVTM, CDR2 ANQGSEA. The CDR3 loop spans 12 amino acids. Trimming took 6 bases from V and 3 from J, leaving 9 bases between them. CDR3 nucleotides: TGCAGCGTACAGGGATTCAATCAGCCCCAGCATTTT. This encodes CSVQGFNQPQHF.

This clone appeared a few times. CDR3: CASSLVSGTRETQYF. In DNA form, the CDR3 reads TGCGCCAGCAGCTTGGTAAGCGGGACAAGGGAGACCCAGTACTTC. J is TRBJ2-5 and V is TRBV5-1; tentative D call: TRBD2 (7 bases). V lost 0 bases, J lost 5 bases, and 14 bases lay in between. The CDR3 runs to 15 residues. The germline gives CDR1 SGHRS, CDR2 YFSETQ.

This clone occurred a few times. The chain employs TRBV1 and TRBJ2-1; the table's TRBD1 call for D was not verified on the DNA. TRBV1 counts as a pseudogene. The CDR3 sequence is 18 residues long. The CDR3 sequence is CTSSQADQRSTGDNEQFF. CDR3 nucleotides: TGCACCAGCAGCCAAGCGGACCAGCGATCAACAGGGGACAATGAGCAGTTCTTC.

The CDR3 sequence is CASSVLGGPNEKLFF. The DNA for the CDR3 is TGTGCCAGCAGCGTCCTGGGGGGACCTAATGAAAAACTGTTTTTT. This rearrangement joins TRBV6-1 to TRBJ1-4, with TRBD1 as a possible D gene (5 bases). The CDR3 length is 15 residues. Trimming pared 6 bases from V and 3 bases from J, leaving 14 bases between. Germline CDR1 is MNHNS and CDR2 is SASEGT.

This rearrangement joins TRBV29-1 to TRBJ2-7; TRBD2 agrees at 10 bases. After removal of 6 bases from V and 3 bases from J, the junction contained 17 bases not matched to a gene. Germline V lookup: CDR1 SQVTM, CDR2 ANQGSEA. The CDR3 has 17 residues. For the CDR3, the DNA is TGCAGCGTCCTGCTTAGCTTAGCGGGAGGCCAATACTACGAGCAGTACTTC. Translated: CSVLLSLAGGQYYEQYF.

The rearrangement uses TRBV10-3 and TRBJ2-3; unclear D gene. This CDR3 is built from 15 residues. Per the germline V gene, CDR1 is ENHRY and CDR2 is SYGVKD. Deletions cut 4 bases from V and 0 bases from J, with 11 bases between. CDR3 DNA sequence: TGTGCCATCAGTGGAGAGGCTTTGAGCACAGATACGCAGTATTTT. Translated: CAISGEALSTDTQYF.

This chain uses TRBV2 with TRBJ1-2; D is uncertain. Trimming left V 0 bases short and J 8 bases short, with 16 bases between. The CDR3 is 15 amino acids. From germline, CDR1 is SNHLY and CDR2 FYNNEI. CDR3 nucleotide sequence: TGTGCCAGCAGTGAAGCGTCCCCCGGGGAGGGCGGCTACACCTTC. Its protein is CASSEASPGEGGYTF.

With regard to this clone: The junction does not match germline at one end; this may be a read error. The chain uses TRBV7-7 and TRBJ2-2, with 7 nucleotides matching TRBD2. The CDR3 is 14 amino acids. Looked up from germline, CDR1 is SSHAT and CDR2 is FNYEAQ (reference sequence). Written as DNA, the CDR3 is TGTGCTAGCAGCCTAGCGGCTAACACCGGGGAGCTGTTTTTT. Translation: CASSLAANTGELFF. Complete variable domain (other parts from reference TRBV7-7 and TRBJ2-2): GAGVSQSPRYKVTKRGQDVTLRCDPISSHATLYWYQQALGQGPEFLTYFNYEAQPDKSGLPSDRFSAERPEGSISTLTIQRTEQRDSAMYRCASSLAANTGELFFGEGSRLTVL.

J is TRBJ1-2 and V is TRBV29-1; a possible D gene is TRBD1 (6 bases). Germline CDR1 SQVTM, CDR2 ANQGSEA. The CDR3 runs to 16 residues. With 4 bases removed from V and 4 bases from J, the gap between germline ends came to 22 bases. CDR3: CSVGGQVIDFGYGYTF. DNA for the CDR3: TGCAGCGTTGGGGGGCAGGTTATCGACTTTGGCTATGGCTACACCTTC.

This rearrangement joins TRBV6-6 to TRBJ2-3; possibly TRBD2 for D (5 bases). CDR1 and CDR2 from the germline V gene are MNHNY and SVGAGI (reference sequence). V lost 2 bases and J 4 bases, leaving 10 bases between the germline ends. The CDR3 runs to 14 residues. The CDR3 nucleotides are TGTGCCAGCAGTTACCCTAGCTACCCAGATACGCAGTATTTT. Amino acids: CASSYPSYPDTQYF.

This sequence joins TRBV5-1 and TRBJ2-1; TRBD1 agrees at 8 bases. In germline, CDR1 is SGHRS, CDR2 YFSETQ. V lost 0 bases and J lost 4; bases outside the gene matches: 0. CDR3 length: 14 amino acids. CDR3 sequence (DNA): TGCGCCAGCAGCTTGGGGGACAGGTACAATGAGCAGTTCTTC. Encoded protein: CASSLGDRYNEQFF.

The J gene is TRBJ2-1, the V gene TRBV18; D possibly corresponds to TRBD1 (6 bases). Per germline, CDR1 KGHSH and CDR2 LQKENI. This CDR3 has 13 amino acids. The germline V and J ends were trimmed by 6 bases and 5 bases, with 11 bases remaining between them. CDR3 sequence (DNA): TGTGCCAGCTCCCGGGACACCGACAATGAGCAGTTCTTC. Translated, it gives CASSRDTDNEQFF.

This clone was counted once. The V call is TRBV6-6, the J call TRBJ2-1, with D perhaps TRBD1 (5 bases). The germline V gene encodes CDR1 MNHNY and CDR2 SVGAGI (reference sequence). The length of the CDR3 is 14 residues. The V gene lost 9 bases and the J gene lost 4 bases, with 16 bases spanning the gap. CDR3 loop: CASVSTDLYNEQFF. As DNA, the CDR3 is TGTGCCAGTGTCTCGACAGATTTATACAATGAGCAGTTCTTC.

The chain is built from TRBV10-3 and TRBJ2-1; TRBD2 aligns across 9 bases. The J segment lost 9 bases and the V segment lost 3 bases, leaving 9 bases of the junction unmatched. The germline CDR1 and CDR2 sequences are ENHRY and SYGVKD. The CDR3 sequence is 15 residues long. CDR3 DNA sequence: TGTGCCATCAGTGATTGGGGCGGGAGGGCTAGTGAGCAGTTCTTC. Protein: CAISDWGGRASEQFF.

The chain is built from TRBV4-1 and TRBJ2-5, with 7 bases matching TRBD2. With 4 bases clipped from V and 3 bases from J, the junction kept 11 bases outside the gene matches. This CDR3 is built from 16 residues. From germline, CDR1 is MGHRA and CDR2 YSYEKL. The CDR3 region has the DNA TGCGCCAGCAGCCGAGAGACTCTCGGGGGGAAAGAGACCCAGTACTTC. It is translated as CASSRETLGGKETQYF.

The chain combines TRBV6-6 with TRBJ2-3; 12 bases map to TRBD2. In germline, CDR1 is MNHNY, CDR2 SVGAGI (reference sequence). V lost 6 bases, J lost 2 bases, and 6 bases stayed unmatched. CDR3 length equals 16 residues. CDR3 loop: CASSYGLAGNTDTQYF. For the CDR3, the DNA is TGTGCCAGCAGCTACGGACTAGCGGGAAACACAGATACGCAGTATTTT.

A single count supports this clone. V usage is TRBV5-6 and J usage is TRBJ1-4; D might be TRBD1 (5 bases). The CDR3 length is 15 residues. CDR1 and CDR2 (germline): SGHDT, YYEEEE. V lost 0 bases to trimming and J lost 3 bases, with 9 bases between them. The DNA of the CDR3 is TGTGCCAGCAGCTTGGTGGGGGAGGCTAATGAAAAACTGTTTTTT. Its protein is CASSLVGEANEKLFF.

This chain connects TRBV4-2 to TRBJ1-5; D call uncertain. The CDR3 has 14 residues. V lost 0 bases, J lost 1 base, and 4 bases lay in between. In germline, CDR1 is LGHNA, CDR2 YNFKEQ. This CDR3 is CASSQDRSNQPQHF. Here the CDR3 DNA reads TGTGCCAGCAGCCAAGATCGGAGCAATCAGCCCCAGCATTTT.

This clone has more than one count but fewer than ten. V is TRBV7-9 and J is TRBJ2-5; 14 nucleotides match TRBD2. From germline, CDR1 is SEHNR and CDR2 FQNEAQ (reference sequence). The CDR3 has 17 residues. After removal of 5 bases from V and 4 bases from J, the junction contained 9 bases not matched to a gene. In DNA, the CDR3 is TGTGCCAGCAGCCACTTGGGGGGGACTAGCGGGAGAGAGACCCAGTACTTC. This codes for CASSHLGGTSGRETQYF.

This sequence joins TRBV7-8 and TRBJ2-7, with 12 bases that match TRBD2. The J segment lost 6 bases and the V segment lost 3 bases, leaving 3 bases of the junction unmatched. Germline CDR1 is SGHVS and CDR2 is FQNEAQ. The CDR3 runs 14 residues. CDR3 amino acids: CASSLTSGRPEQYF. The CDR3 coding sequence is TGTGCCAGCAGCTTGACTAGCGGGAGACCCGAGCAGTACTTC.